These 20 T cell receptor beta chains were sequenced from one sample in a study of early T cells in non-severe SARS-CoV-2 infection. One entry per CDR3 protein results from TCRdb running MiXCR on the 5' RACE reads. The sample records over 55,000 distinct CDR3 sequences, roughly a tenth being singletons. Sequencing was done on a sample of whole blood. These receptors were collected from an adult who was a healthcare worker with PCR-confirmed SARS-CoV-2 infection or an uninfected control (not recorded which).

The gene calls are TRBV5-5 and TRBJ2-3; TRBD1 might be the D (5 bases). Trimming took 2 bases from V and 0 from J, leaving 16 bases between them. The CDR3 sequence is 17 residues long. CDR1 is SGHKS, CDR2 YYEKEE, per germline (reference sequence). The CDR3 DNA reads TGTGCCAGCAGCTTAGGGTGGTCGGCAGGGAGCACAGATACGCAGTATTTT. Encoded protein: CASSLGWSAGSTDTQYF.

This clonotype was seen repeatedly, ten times or more. V is TRBV7-8 and J is TRBJ2-6; possibly TRBD2 for D (7 bases). This CDR3 contains 18 residues. The germline V gene has CDR1 SGHVS and CDR2 FQNEAQ. V lost 5 bases, J lost 0 bases, and 17 bases lay in between. For the CDR3, the DNA is TGTGCCAGCAGCCGAGGGTCCCGGGGGGCCTCTGGGGCCAACGTCCTGACTTTC. Its protein is CASSRGSRGASGANVLTF.

The genes are TRBV7-8 and TRBJ2-7; D possibly uses TRBD1 or TRBD2 (5 bases each). V was shortened by 5 bases and J by 9 bases, with 26 bases between the two germline ends. Germline assignment: CDR1 SGHVS and CDR2 FQNEAQ. The CDR3 is 16 residues long. The CDR3: CASSTEYTGLLGGQYV. The CDR3 DNA sequence: TGTGCCAGCAGCACTGAATACACAGGACTCCTAGGAGGGCAGTACGTC.

This clonotype is labeled as medium-sized. In nucleotides, the CDR3 is TGTGCCAGCAGCCAAGCCAGACCGAACTATGGCTACACCTTC. Its protein is CASSQARPNYGYTF. J is TRBJ1-2 and V is TRBV4-2; D not resolved. V lost 1 base to trimming and J lost 2 bases, with 8 bases between them. The CDR3 length is 14 residues. CDR1 is LGHNA, CDR2 YNFKEQ, per germline.

This clonotype was picked up a small number of times. This sequence joins TRBV4-1 and TRBJ2-4; D not resolved. The CDR3 extends over 14 amino acids. Deletions cut 0 bases from V and 1 base from J, with 4 bases between. Germline V lookup: CDR1 MGHRA, CDR2 YSYEKL. The CDR3 is CASSQDGAKNIQYF. In DNA form, the CDR3 reads TGCGCCAGCAGCCAAGATGGGGCCAAAAACATTCAGTACTTC.

The sample holds a few counts of this clonotype. This chain links TRBV6-1 with TRBJ1-6, with D possibly matching TRBD1 (6 bases). Germline CDR1 and CDR2: MNHNS and SASEGT. The CDR3 extends over 13 amino acids. The V gene lost 11 bases and the J gene lost 7 bases, with 15 bases spanning the gap. The CDR3 reads CAARIGQNSPLHF. CDR3 coding DNA: TGTGCCGCCAGAATTGGACAGAATTCACCCCTCCACTTT.

Notes on this clonotype: One end of the junction is discordant with germline, which a read error may explain. V is TRBV7-8 and J is TRBJ2-3, with 7 bases fitting TRBD2. Germline CDR1 SGHVS, CDR2 FQNEAQ. This CDR3 has 15 residues. The CDR3 loop reads CASSLVYGGYDKQYF. The CDR3 region has the DNA TGTGCCAGCAGCTTAGTATACGGGGGGTATGATAAGCAGTATTTT. The full variable domain, in which reference TRBV7-8 and TRBJ2-3 provide the parts outside the CDR3, is GAGVSQSPRYKVAKRGQDVALRCDPISGHVSLFWYQQALGQGPEFLTYFQNEAQLDKSGLPSDRFFAERPEGSVSTLKIQRTQQEDSAVYLCASSLVYGGYDKQYFGPGTRLTVL.

The gene calls are TRBV6-6 and TRBJ2-3, with D possibly TRBD2 on 5 matching bases. Trimming removed 6 bases at V and 9 bases at J, with 19 bases between. The CDR3 is 14 amino acids. CDR1 and CDR2 (germline): MNHNY, SVGAGI (reference sequence). The CDR3 region is CASSRLWPGETQYF. The CDR3 coding sequence is TGTGCCAGCAGCCGCCTCTGGCCCGGGGAAACGCAGTATTTT.

This clonotype turned up a few times. The rearrangement joins TRBV12-3 or TRBV12-4 to TRBJ1-1; D might be TRBD1 (6 bases). The ends were cut back, 6 bases at V and 0 bases at J, with 11 bases in the middle. The CDR3 spans 14 residues. CDR3 amino acids: CASREGTLNTEAFF. CDR3 sequence (DNA): TGTGCCAGCAGGGAAGGGACACTGAACACTGAAGCTTTCTTT.

Notes on this clonotype: This clone may be a read error of a much larger clone one base away. The rearrangement links TRBV18 to TRBJ1-1, with no clear D. Germline V gene sequence: CDR1 KGHSH, CDR2 LQKENI. The CDR3 is made up of 13 amino acids. Trimming pared 2 bases from V and 9 bases from J, leaving 13 bases between. CDR3: CASSPSPVPQAFF. The CDR3 coding sequence is TGTGCCAGCTCACCAAGCCCAGTACCTCAAGCTTTCTTT.

The chain joins TRBV28 to TRBJ2-7, with a tentative D call TRBD2 (7 bases). Trimming cost V 6 bases and J 0 bases, with 15 bases left between them. From germline, CDR1 is MDHEN and CDR2 SYDVKM. The CDR3 contains 15 residues. The CDR3 sequence is CASRTRGGGSYEQYV. The CDR3 nucleotides read TGTGCCAGCAGGACCCGGGGAGGGGGCTCCTACGAGCAGTACGTC.

This clonotype has at least ten counts. The chain uses TRBV18 and TRBJ2-1; 10 bases align to TRBD1. Germline assignment: CDR1 KGHSH and CDR2 LQKENI. With 0 bases clipped from V and 12 bases from J, the junction kept 11 bases outside the gene matches. CDR3 size: 16 residues. CDR3 coding DNA: TGTGCCAGCTCACCACCGACAGGGGGCGGCCGGCGTGTGCAGTTCTTC. Translation gives CASSPPTGGGRRVQFF.

The chain links TRBV6-1 to TRBJ2-1; 7 nucleotides align to TRBD1. The length of the CDR3 is 16 residues. The trim removed 4 bases at V and 5 bases at J, leaving 11 bases unmatched. Germline V gene lookup returns CDR1 MNHNS and CDR2 SASEGT. CDR3 residues: CASSGPTGIRDNEQFF. Written as DNA, the CDR3 is TGTGCCAGCAGTGGGCCGACAGGGATCCGTGACAATGAGCAGTTCTTC.

This clonotype was observed at least ten times. This chain links TRBV21-1 with TRBJ1-2; TRBD1 is the table's D call and was not checked against the DNA. TRBV21-1 is listed as a pseudogene. This CDR3 spans 17 amino acids. The chain's CDR3 is CASSRGRNCFSNYGYTF. CDR3 bases: TGTGCCAGCAGCAGGGGCCGGAATTGCTTTTCTAACTATGGCTACACCTTC.

The sample holds a few counts of this clonotype. The chain employs TRBV20-1 and TRBJ1-1, with a possible D match to TRBD1 (6 bases). CDR1 is DFQATT, CDR2 SNEGSKA, per germline (reference sequence). Trimming took 8 bases from V and 5 from J, leaving 18 bases between them. The CDR3 totals 13 residues. The CDR3 DNA reads as TGCAGTCCACCCCCACTTAGGGGGACTGAAGCTTTCTTT. Translating it yields CSPPPLRGTEAFF.

This clonotype was picked up a small number of times. This chain links TRBV18 with TRBJ2-7; TRBD1 matches 9 bases. CDR1 and CDR2 from the germline V gene are KGHSH and LQKENI. With V trimmed by 5 bases and J by 6 bases, 11 bases remained unmatched. The CDR3 sequence is 15 residues long. The CDR3 region is CASSTGGQGGREQYV. The DNA for the CDR3 is TGTGCCAGCTCAACGGGGGGACAGGGAGGTCGCGAGCAGTACGTC.

A few counts support this clonotype. The J gene is TRBJ2-4, the V gene TRBV7-2; 7 nucleotides align to TRBD2. Germline V gene data show CDR1 as SGHTA and CDR2 as FQGNSA. CDR3 size: 15 residues. Losses at the gene ends were 5 bases for V and 3 bases for J; bases not matched to a gene: 7. CDR3 bases: TGTGCCAGCAGCGGTGGGGGGGGAGTCAAAAACATTCAGTACTTC. Translation: CASSGGGGVKNIQYF.

This clonotype has a count of ten or more. The V gene is TRBV5-4, the J gene TRBJ1-4; TRBD1 might be the D (6 bases). V was clipped by 4 bases and J by 7 bases, with 17 bases between them. The CDR3 has 15 residues. Germline V gene data show CDR1 as SGHNT and CDR2 as YYREEE (reference sequence). The CDR3 loop is CASSRWGAGGEKLFF. Written as DNA, the CDR3 is TGTGCCAGCAGCCGGTGGGGGGCGGGCGGTGAAAAACTGTTTTTT.

This clonotype was picked up many times. The V call is TRBV6-6, the J call TRBJ1-1; tentatively, D is TRBD1 (6 bases). The CDR3 is made up of 14 amino acids. Germline CDR1 reads MNHNY; CDR2 reads SVGAGI (reference sequence). V lost 6 bases and J lost 3, with 14 bases in between. The CDR3 sequence: CASRLQGRDTEAFF. The CDR3, as DNA: TGTGCCAGCAGGTTACAGGGTAGGGACACTGAAGCTTTCTTT.

This clonotype has only a few counts. This chain connects TRBV28 to TRBJ2-2; the D gene is possibly TRBD1 (6 bases). This CDR3 is built from 16 residues. Germline loops: CDR1 MDHEN, CDR2 SYDVKM. V was shortened by 3 bases and J by 1 base, with 12 bases between the two germline ends. CDR3 region: CASSFLGAGNTGELFF. For the CDR3, the DNA is TGTGCCAGCAGTTTTTTGGGGGCCGGGAACACCGGGGAGCTGTTTTTT. Using reference TRBV28 and TRBJ2-2 for the parts outside the CDR3, the full variable domain is DVKVTQSSRYLVKRTGEKVFLECVQDMDHENMFWYRQDPGLGLRLIYFSYDVKMKEKGDIPEGYSVSREKKERFSLILESASTNQTSMYLCASSFLGAGNTGELFFGEGSRLTVL.